This entry features one T cell receptor beta chain sequence. Profiling relied on immunoSEQ multiplex PCR, and the TCRdb table lists in-frame clones only, not all of them. The table has tens of thousands of clones, roughly 79% seen once; the top ten hold roughly 5.5%. The data derive from a study of blood T cell repertoires in COVID-19. The V end lost 0 bases, the J end lost 0 bases, and 7 bases lay between the germline ends. Germline V gene lookup returns CDR1 SGDLS and CDR2 YYNGEE. The CDR3 is made up of 16 amino acids. Sequencing used peripheral blood. The rearrangement uses TRBV9 and TRBJ2-6; D gene ambiguous. This sequence originates from a woman in her fifties or sixties with acute or convalescent COVID-19. This CDR3 reads CASSVGPSSGANVLTF. The DNA of the CDR3 is TGTGCCAGCAGCGTAGGTCCCAGCTCTGGGGCCAACGTCCTGACTTTC.